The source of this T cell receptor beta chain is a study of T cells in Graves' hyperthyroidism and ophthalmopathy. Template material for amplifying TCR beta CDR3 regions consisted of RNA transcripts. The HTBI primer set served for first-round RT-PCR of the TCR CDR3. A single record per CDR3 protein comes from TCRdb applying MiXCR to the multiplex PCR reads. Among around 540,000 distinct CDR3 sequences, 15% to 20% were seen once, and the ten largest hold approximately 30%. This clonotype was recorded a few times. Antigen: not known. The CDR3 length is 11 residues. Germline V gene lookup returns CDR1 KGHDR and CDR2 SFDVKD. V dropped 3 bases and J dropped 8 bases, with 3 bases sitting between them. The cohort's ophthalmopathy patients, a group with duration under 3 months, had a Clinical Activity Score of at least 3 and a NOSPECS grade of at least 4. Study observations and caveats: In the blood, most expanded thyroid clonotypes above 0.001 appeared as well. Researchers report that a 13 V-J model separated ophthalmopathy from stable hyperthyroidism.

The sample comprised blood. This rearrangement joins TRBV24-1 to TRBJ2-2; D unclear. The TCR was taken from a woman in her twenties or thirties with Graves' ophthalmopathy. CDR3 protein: CATSDTGELFF. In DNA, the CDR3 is TGTGCCACCAGTGATACAGGGGAGCTGTTTTTT.